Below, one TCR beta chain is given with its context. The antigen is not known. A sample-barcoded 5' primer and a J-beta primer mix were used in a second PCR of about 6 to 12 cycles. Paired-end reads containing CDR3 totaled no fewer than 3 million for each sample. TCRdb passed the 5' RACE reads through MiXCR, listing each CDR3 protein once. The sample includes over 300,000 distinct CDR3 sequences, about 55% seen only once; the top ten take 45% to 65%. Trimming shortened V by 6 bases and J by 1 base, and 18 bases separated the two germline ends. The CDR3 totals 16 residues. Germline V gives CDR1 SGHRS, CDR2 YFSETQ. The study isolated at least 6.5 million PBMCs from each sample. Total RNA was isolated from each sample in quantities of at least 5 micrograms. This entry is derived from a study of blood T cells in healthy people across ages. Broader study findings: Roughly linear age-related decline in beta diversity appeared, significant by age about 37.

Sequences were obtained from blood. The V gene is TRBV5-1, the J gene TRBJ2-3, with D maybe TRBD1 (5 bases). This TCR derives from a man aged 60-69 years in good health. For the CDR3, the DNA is TGCGCCAGCACCTCGACGGACCCAGGGCGCACAGATACGCAGTATTTT. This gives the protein CASTSTDPGRTDTQYF.